Listed here is a single T cell receptor beta chain. Antigen: not known. The sample comes from a study of post-analysis software for immune sequencing data. Sequencing libraries made from TCR beta cDNA carried unique molecular identifiers. It was from about 1 to 10 million T cells that 500,000 to 600,000 cDNA molecules came. TCRdb called the PCR reads again in MiXCR, with one record for every CDR3 protein. The sample has fewer than 700,000 distinct CDR3 sequences, about 44% seen once. Study-level results: Significantly decreased normalized Chao1 diversity was recorded for multiple sclerosis patients relative to controls. Strong co-clustering by F measure linked samples that shared a preparation batch.

The receptor comes from a girl aged 5-17 years with multiple sclerosis. The sequenced material came from blood.

CDR3 in DNA: TGTGCCAGCAGCCAGGGACTAGCGGGACCCACAGATACGCAGTATTTT. It codes for CASSQGLAGPTDTQYF. The chain employs TRBV4-2 and TRBJ2-3; 13 bases map to TRBD2. J gave up 2 bases and V 3 bases, and 2 bases lay outside the gene matches. Looked up from germline, CDR1 is LGHNA and CDR2 is YNFKEQ. This CDR3 comprises 16 residues.